This section outlines one T cell receptor beta chain sequence together with its context. Its target is not known. This sample is part of a study of Graves' ophthalmopathy and Graves' hyperthyroidism. At the level of the study: Prior to any treatment, peripheral blood was collected at the time of initial diagnosis. Findings and limits, study-wide: Between ophthalmopathy and stable hyperthyroidism, a 13-signature model drew a separation with 87.88% sensitivity and less than 83% specificity.

As the template, RNA transcripts were used to amplify TCR beta CDR3 regions. Second-round multiplex PCR followed a first-round RT-PCR using HTBI primers. TCRdb independently ran MiXCR on the multiplex PCR reads; one entry per CDR3 protein. The table includes more than 550,000 distinct CDR3 sequences, more than 40% detected once. Uncontrolled infections, other autoimmune diseases, pregnancy or lactation barred patients from enrollment. Clinical symptoms and serum thyroxine were used for diagnosis; TRAb, thyroid ultrasound and orbital computed tomography were also relied on. The length of the CDR3 is 16 residues. Losses at the gene ends were 3 bases for V and 0 bases for J; bases not matched to a gene: 4. Germline V gene data show CDR1 as SGHRS and CDR2 as YFSETQ.

This receptor was identified in an adult man with Graves' ophthalmopathy. V and J are TRBV5-1 and TRBJ2-5, with 11 nucleotides matching TRBD2. Sample: peripheral blood. The CDR3 is CASSSGLAENQETQYF. CDR3 DNA sequence: TGCGCCAGCAGCTCGGGACTAGCGGAGAACCAAGAGACCCAGTACTTC.